This T cell receptor (beta chain) derives from a study of Ad26.COV2.S vaccination and SARS-CoV-2 variants. V lost 0 bases to trimming and J lost 0 bases; unmatched junction nucleotides: 1. The CDR3 is made up of 16 amino acids. The germline CDR1 and CDR2 sequences are KGHSH and LQKENI. This sample's treatment: around 19 received Ad26.COV2.S at low or high dose, single or two shots; several received placebo; per-sample allocation not given. Day 63 after the first vaccine or placebo injection was the time point for sampling. An adult aged 18-55 years in Boston served as the donor. Generated by immunoSEQ multiplex PCR, the TCRdb table keeps only in-frame clones and is missing some. This sample carries about 350,000 clones, 70% to 90% of them seen once, and the ten largest clones take about 3.5%.

The sequence was obtained from a person between 18 and 59 years old who received the Ad26.COV2.S COVID-19 vaccine or a placebo. This chain connects TRBV18 to TRBJ2-1; TRBD1 aligns across 8 bases. Material: peripheral blood, obtained in a trial of Ad26.COV2.S vaccine versus placebo. The CDR3 DNA sequence: TGTGCCAGCTCACCACCTACAGGGGGCTCCTACAATGAGCAGTTCTTC. The encoded protein is CASSPPTGGSYNEQFF. The full variable domain, rest sourced from reference TRBV18 and TRBJ2-1, is NAGVMQNPRHLVRRRGQEARLRCSPMKGHSHVYWYRQLPEEGLKFMVYLQKENIIDESGMPKERFSAEFPKEGPSILRIQQVVRGDSAAYFCASSPPTGGSYNEQFFGPGTRLTVL.